Below, 27 T cell receptor beta chains from the same sample are listed, as sequenced in a study of blood T cell repertoires in COVID-19. The method was immunoSEQ multiplex PCR; TCRdb's version includes in-frame clones alone and lacks a portion of them. This sample carries 85,000 to 90,000 clones, 89% of them seen once, and the ten largest clones take roughly 4.9%. Sample: peripheral blood. These TCRs come from an elderly woman with active COVID-19.

V usage is TRBV7-9 and J usage is TRBJ1-2; 12 nucleotides match TRBD1. The J segment lost 4 bases and the V segment lost 3 bases, leaving 6 bases of the junction unmatched. The germline gives CDR1 SEHNR, CDR2 FQNEAQ (reference sequence). The length of the CDR3 is 16 residues. The CDR3 here is CASSFSGTGGIYGYTF. The CDR3 DNA follows: TGTGCCAGCAGCTTCAGCGGGACAGGGGGCATCTATGGCTACACCTTC. Variable domain in full (rest from reference TRBV7-9 and TRBJ1-2): DTGVSQNPRHKITKRGQNVTFRCDPISEHNRLYWYRQTLGQGPEFLTYFQNEAQLEKSRLLSDRFSAERPKGSFSTLEIQRTEQGDSAMYLCASSFSGTGGIYGYTFGSGTRLTVV.

The chain combines TRBV11-3 with TRBJ2-7, with 11 bases that match TRBD2. CDR3 size: 17 residues. Per germline, CDR1 SGHNT and CDR2 YENEEA. Trimming removed 3 bases from V and 7 bases from J; junction bases left unmatched: 14. CDR3 loop: CASSLEIAGGPAGEQYF. DNA for the CDR3: TGTGCCAGCAGCTTGGAGATAGCGGGAGGGCCGGCTGGGGAGCAGTACTTC.

The chain links TRBV3-1 (or the pseudogene TRBV3-2) to TRBJ1-6; perhaps TRBD1 as D (5 bases). V lost 4 bases and J 0 bases, leaving 13 bases between the germline ends. Germline lookup yields CDR1 LGHDT and CDR2 YNNKEL (reference sequence). The CDR3 covers 17 residues. The CDR3 spells CASSRRDSSSYNSPLHF. The DNA of the CDR3 is TGTGCCAGCAGCCGCCGGGACTCGAGCTCCTATAATTCACCCCTCCACTTT.

V usage is TRBV7-2 and J usage is TRBJ2-3, with a tentative D call TRBD1 (6 bases). The V and J ends lost 4 bases and 2 bases respectively, with 13 bases between them. Germline values: CDR1 SGHTA, CDR2 FQGNSA. The CDR3 covers 15 residues. In nucleotides, the CDR3 is TGTGCCAGCAGCTCTCATGGGACATCCACAGATACGCAGTATTTT. Amino acid sequence: CASSSHGTSTDTQYF.

This clone was detected a few times. The J gene is TRBJ2-7, the V gene TRBV11-2; no clear D. This CDR3 comprises 12 residues. Germline CDR1 and CDR2: SGHAT and FQNNGV. Trimming took off 2 bases at V and 4 bases at J, with 6 bases between the two ends. Here the CDR3 reads CASSLSGYEQYF. As DNA, the CDR3 is TGTGCCAGCAGCTTATCGGGTTACGAGCAGTACTTC.

The chain combines TRBV30 with TRBJ2-1; the D gene is possibly TRBD2 (6 bases). V lost 1 base, J lost 13 bases, and 17 bases lay in between. The length of the CDR3 is 13 residues. CDR1 is GTSNPN, CDR2 SVGIG, per germline (reference sequence). DNA of the CDR3: TGTGCCTGGAGTGACCAGGGTGGTGGACTACAGTTCTTC. It is translated as CAWSDQGGGLQFF.

The V and J genes are TRBV5-4 and TRBJ1-2, with 12 bases matching TRBD1. V was pared by 3 bases and J by 4 bases, with 10 bases of the junction left unmatched. CDR1 is SGHNT, CDR2 YYREEE, per germline (reference sequence). The CDR3 has 17 amino acids. The CDR3 bases are TGTGCCAGCAGCTCCCCGGGACAGGGGGCATTCCGCTATGGCTACACCTTC. Translating gives CASSSPGQGAFRYGYTF.

This rearrangement joins TRBV15 to TRBJ2-7, with a possible D match to TRBD1 (6 bases). There are 14 residues in the CDR3. The germline V gene has CDR1 LNHNV and CDR2 YYDKDF (reference sequence). V dropped 0 bases and J dropped 5 bases, with 11 bases sitting between them. The CDR3 DNA reads TGTGCCACCAGCAGAGATTTGGGGACAAACGAGCAGTACTTC. Protein product: CATSRDLGTNEQYF. Combining the CDR3 with reference TRBV15 and TRBJ2-7 gives the whole variable domain DAMVIQNPRYQVTQFGKPVTLSCSQTLNHNVMYWYQQKSSQAPKLLFHYYDKDFNNEADTPDNFQSRRPNTSFCFLDIRSPGLGDTAMYLCATSRDLGTNEQYFGPGTRLTVT.

The genes are TRBV4-1 and TRBJ1-2; maybe TRBD1 (5 bases). The length of the CDR3 is 15 residues. V lost 1 base and J 4 bases, leaving 13 bases between the germline ends. CDR1 is MGHRA, CDR2 YSYEKL, per germline. CDR3 loop: CASSQGKGVSYGYTF. The CDR3 DNA reads as TGCGCCAGCAGCCAAGGGAAAGGGGTGAGCTATGGCTACACCTTC.

This chain connects TRBV28 to TRBJ2-7; weak D call: TRBD2 (5 bases). Germline assignment: CDR1 MDHEN and CDR2 SYDVKM. The CDR3 is made up of 11 amino acids. With 4 bases removed from V and 7 bases from J, the gap between germline ends came to 8 bases. CDR3 sequence: CASSSREEQYF. In DNA form, the CDR3 reads TGTGCCAGCAGTTCCCGGGAAGAGCAGTACTTC.

V gene TRBV3-1 (or the pseudogene TRBV3-2) combines with J gene TRBJ1-4; 8 bases are a match to TRBD1. Trimming removed 0 bases from V and 0 bases from J; junction bases left unmatched: 6. The CDR3 runs to 18 residues. Germline V gives CDR1 LGHDT, CDR2 YNNKEL (reference sequence). Here the CDR3 reads CASSQEPMDRATNEKLFF. CDR3 DNA: TGTGCCAGCAGCCAAGAACCGATGGACAGGGCAACTAATGAAAAACTGTTTTTT.

The V and J genes are TRBV28 and TRBJ2-3; weak D call: TRBD2 (5 bases). The CDR3 is 14 amino acids. Trimming cost V 6 bases and J 3 bases, with 13 bases left between them. Germline CDR1 reads MDHEN; CDR2 reads SYDVKM. This CDR3 is CASRQNRGTDTQYF. Written as DNA, the CDR3 is TGTGCCAGCAGACAGAACCGAGGGACAGATACGCAGTATTTT. Full variable domain (remainder filled in from reference TRBV28 and TRBJ2-3): DVKVTQSSRYLVKRTGEKVFLECVQDMDHENMFWYRQDPGLGLRLIYFSYDVKMKEKGDIPEGYSVSREKKERFSLILESASTNQTSMYLCASRQNRGTDTQYFGPGTRLTVL.

The chain combines TRBV7-2 with TRBJ1-2; no reliable D call. V lost 5 bases to trimming and J lost 4 bases, with 14 bases between them. Germline CDR1 SGHTA, CDR2 FQGNSA. The CDR3 contains 14 residues. Here the CDR3 reads CASSPWNSGYGYTF. The CDR3 DNA reads as TGTGCCAGCAGCCCCTGGAATTCGGGCTATGGCTACACCTTC.

This chain uses TRBV28 with TRBJ2-5; 10 nucleotides match TRBD1. Germline trimming cut 2 bases from V and 5 bases from J; bases unmatched to any gene: 5. CDR1 is MDHEN and CDR2 is SYDVKM in the germline V gene. The CDR3 spans 15 residues. The CDR3 DNA follows: TGTGCCAGCAGTTTAGGGGACAGGGGCGGGGAGACCCAGTACTTC. Encoded protein: CASSLGDRGGETQYF.

This chain joins TRBV28 and TRBJ1-2, with D unclear. V was clipped by 5 bases and J by 8 bases, with 15 bases between them. This CDR3 has 13 residues. Per germline, CDR1 MDHEN and CDR2 SYDVKM. This chain's CDR3 is CASSRNPGGGYTF. The CDR3 DNA reads TGTGCCAGCAGTCGCAATCCCGGAGGGGGCTACACCTTC.

The rearrangement uses TRBV7-8 and TRBJ2-7; a weak D match, TRBD1 (5 bases). Germline lookup yields CDR1 SGHVS and CDR2 FQNEAQ. The CDR3 is 14 amino acids. V was shortened by 0 bases and J by 4 bases, with 10 bases between the two germline ends. The CDR3 spells CASSLAETEYEQYF. The CDR3 bases are TGTGCCAGCAGCTTAGCGGAGACAGAGTACGAGCAGTACTTC. The full variable domain, in which reference TRBV7-8 and TRBJ2-7 provide the parts outside the CDR3, is GAGVSQSPRYKVAKRGQDVALRCDPISGHVSLFWYQQALGQGPEFLTYFQNEAQLDKSGLPSDRFFAERPEGSVSTLKIQRTQQEDSAVYLCASSLAETEYEQYFGPGTRLTVT.

V is TRBV3-1 (or the pseudogene TRBV3-2) and J is TRBJ1-6, with D unresolved. The CDR3 has 14 residues. The V and J ends lost 7 bases and 10 bases respectively, with 17 bases between them. Germline values: CDR1 LGHDT, CDR2 YNNKEL (reference sequence). CDR3 residues: CASTGTGTNSPLHF. CDR3 nucleotide sequence: TGTGCCAGCACAGGAACTGGAACCAACTCACCCCTCCACTTT.

The J gene is TRBJ2-3, the V gene TRBV2; 8 bases map to TRBD2. This CDR3 is 17 amino acids long. Germline CDR1 reads SNHLY; CDR2 reads FYNNEI. V dropped 6 bases and J dropped 0; count of bases not matched to a gene: 11. CDR3 coding DNA: TGTGCCAGCAGAGGAGGAGCGGGAGCAGGGAGCACAGATACGCAGTATTTT. It is translated as CASRGGAGAGSTDTQYF.

This clone was detected only once. The rearrangement links TRBV27 to TRBJ1-2; TRBD1 matches 9 bases. With 4 bases clipped from V and 5 bases from J, the junction kept 5 bases outside the gene matches. CDR1 is MNHEY and CDR2 is SMNVEV in the germline V gene (reference sequence). This CDR3 region has 14 residues. CDR3 region: CASSSTGGSYGYTF. The CDR3 bases are TGTGCCAGCAGTTCTACAGGGGGCTCGTATGGCTACACCTTC.

The genes are TRBV5-4 and TRBJ2-7; 10 bases are shared with TRBD1. The CDR3 spans 15 residues. The trim removed 4 bases at V and 4 bases at J, leaving 8 bases unmatched. Germline loops: CDR1 SGHNT, CDR2 YYREEE (reference sequence). In DNA form, the CDR3 reads TGTGCCAGCAGCCATGGACAGGGGGGGAATTACGAGCAGTACTTC. Its translation is CASSHGQGGNYEQYF.

The chain carries TRBV7-9 and TRBJ2-1; unclear D gene. Germline assignment: CDR1 SEHNR and CDR2 FQNEAQ (reference sequence). The CDR3 covers 13 residues. With 0 bases removed from V and 5 bases from J, the gap between germline ends came to 5 bases. The CDR3 loop reads CASSLAQHNEQFF. The CDR3, as DNA: TGTGCCAGCAGCTTAGCACAACACAATGAGCAGTTCTTC.

The chain links TRBV6-5 to TRBJ1-4; unclear D gene. Trimming removed 7 bases at V and 7 bases at J, with 16 bases between. This CDR3 is 14 amino acids long. CDR1 is MNHEY, CDR2 SVGAGI, per germline. The CDR3 nucleotides read TGTGCCAGCACCTCCACGGGGAAGAGTGAAAAACTGTTTTTT. Amino acids: CASTSTGKSEKLFF.

The CDR3 DNA sequence: TGTGCCAGCAGTTTTTGGGGGGGGAACACTGAAGCTTTCTTT. Its protein product is CASSFWGGNTEAFF. V is TRBV28 and J is TRBJ1-1, with a tentative D call TRBD1 (5 bases). Germline V lookup: CDR1 MDHEN, CDR2 SYDVKM. The V and J ends lost 3 bases and 1 base respectively, with 9 bases between them. The CDR3 loop spans 14 amino acids.

This chain connects TRBV2 to TRBJ2-1; maybe TRBD2 (6 bases). Trimming took off 5 bases at V and 3 bases at J, with 11 bases between the two ends. The CDR3 has 14 residues. In germline, CDR1 is SNHLY, CDR2 FYNNEI. The CDR3 DNA reads TGTGCCAGCAGTAGGCTAGCGATCTACAATGAGCAGTTCTTC. Its translation: CASSRLAIYNEQFF. The variable domain in full, completed from reference TRBV2 and TRBJ2-1, reads EPEVTQTPSHQVTQMGQEVILRCVPISNHLYFYWYRQILGQKVEFLVSFYNNEISEKSEIFDDQFSVERPDGSNFTLKIRSTKLEDSAMYFCASSRLAIYNEQFFGPGTRLTVL.

The chain joins TRBV11-2 to TRBJ2-7; 9 nucleotides agree with TRBD2. The CDR3 consists of 15 residues. Germline V gene lookup returns CDR1 SGHAT and CDR2 FQNNGV. J gave up 2 bases and V 1 base, and 3 bases lay outside the gene matches. This chain's CDR3 is CASSLASGTTYEQYF. CDR3 nucleotide sequence: TGTGCCAGCAGCTTAGCTAGCGGGACAACCTACGAGCAGTACTTC. The whole variable domain, remainder taken from reference TRBV11-2 and TRBJ2-7, is EAGVAQSPRYKIIEKRQSVAFWCNPISGHATLYWYQQILGQGPKLLIQFQNNGVVDDSQLPKDRFSAERLKGVDSTLKIQPAKLEDSAVYLCASSLASGTTYEQYFGPGTRLTVT.

The chain couples TRBV25-1 to TRBJ2-5, with 12 positions matching TRBD1. Germline V CDR1 and CDR2: MGHDK, SYGVNS. Trimming removed 6 bases from V and 5 bases from J; junction bases left unmatched: 7. This CDR3 spans 15 amino acids. This CDR3 is CASSRGTGGPETQYF. The CDR3 bases are TGTGCCAGCAGCCGTGGGACAGGGGGCCCGGAGACCCAGTACTTC.

The chain couples TRBV6-6 to TRBJ2-7, with a tentative D call TRBD1 (5 bases). Trimming took 1 base from V and 6 from J, leaving 13 bases between them. The CDR3 has 14 amino acids. Looked up from germline, CDR1 is MNHNY and CDR2 is SVGAGI (reference sequence). CDR3 in amino acids: CASSYWGPSGEQYF. CDR3 in DNA: TGTGCCAGCAGTTACTGGGGCCCTTCGGGCGAGCAGTACTTC.